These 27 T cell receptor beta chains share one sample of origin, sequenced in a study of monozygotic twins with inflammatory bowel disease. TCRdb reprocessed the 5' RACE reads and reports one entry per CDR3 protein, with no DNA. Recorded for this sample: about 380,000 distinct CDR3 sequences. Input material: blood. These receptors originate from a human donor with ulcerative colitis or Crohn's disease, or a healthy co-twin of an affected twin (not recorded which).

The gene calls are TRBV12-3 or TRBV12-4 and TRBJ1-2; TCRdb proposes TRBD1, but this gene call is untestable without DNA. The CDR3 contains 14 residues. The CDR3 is CASSPDRVGYGYTF.

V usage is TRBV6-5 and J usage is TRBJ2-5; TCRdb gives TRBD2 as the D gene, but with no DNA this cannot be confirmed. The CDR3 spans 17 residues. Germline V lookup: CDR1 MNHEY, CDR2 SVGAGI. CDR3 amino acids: CASSYSSSGGSQETQYF.

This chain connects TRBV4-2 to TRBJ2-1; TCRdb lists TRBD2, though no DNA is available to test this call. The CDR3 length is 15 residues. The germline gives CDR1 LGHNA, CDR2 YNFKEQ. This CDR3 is CASSQALTWANEQFF.

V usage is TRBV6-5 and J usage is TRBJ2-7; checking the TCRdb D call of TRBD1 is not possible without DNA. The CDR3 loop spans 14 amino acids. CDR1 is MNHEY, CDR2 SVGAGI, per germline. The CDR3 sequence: CASSWGQDSYEQYF.

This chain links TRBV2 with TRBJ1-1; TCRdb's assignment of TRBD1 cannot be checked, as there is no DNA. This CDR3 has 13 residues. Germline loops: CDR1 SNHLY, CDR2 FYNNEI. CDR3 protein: CASRETGITEAFF.

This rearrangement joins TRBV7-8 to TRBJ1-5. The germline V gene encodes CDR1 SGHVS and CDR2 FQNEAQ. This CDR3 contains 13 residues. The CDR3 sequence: CASSPVVDQPQHF.

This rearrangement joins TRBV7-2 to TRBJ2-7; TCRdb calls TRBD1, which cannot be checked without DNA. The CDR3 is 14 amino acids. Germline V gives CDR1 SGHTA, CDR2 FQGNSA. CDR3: CASSSHRVRNEQYF.

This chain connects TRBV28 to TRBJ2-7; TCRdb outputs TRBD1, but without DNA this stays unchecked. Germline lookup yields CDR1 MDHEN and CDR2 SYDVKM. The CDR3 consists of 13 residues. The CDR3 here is CASSFRTGGEQYF.

The CDR3 region is CASSLEGLAGNTIYF. The genes are TRBV7-2 and TRBJ1-3. This CDR3 contains 15 residues. Germline values: CDR1 SGHTA, CDR2 FQGNSA.

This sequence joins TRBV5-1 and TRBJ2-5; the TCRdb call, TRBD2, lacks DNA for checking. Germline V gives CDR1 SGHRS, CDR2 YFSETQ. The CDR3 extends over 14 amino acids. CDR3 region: CASQDPSGGETQYF.

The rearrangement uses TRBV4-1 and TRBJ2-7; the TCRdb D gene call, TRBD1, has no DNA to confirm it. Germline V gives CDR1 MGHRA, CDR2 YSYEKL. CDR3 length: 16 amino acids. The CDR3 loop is CASSKGQGPPGTGQYF.

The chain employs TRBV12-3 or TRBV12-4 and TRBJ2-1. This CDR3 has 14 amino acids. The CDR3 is CASLIGLAYNEQFF.

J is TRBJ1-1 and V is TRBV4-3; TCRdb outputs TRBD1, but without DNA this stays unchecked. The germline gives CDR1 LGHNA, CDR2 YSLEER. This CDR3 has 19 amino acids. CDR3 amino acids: CASSQDPRGTGRGNTEAFF.

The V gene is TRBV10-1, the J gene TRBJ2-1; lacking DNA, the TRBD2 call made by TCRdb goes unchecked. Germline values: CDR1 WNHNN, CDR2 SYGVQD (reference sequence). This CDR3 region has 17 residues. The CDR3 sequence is CASSGATGGPRDNEQFF.

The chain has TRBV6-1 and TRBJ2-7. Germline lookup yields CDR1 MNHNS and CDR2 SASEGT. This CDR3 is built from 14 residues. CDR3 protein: CASSTRYGSYEQYF.

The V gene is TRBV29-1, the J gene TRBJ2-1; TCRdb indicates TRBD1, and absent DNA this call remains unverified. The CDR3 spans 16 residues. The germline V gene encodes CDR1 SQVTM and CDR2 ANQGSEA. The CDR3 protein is CSVLGSYGTGDNEQFF.

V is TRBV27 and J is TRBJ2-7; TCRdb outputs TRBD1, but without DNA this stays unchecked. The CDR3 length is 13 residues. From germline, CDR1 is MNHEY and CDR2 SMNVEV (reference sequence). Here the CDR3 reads CASRRDTGGFQYF.

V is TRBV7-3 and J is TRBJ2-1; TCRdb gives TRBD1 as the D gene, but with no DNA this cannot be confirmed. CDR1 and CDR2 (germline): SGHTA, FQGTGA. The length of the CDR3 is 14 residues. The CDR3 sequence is CASSPSHRANEQFF. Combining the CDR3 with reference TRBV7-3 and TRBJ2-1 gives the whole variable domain GAGVSQTPSNKVTEKGKYVELRCDPISGHTALYWYRQSLGQGPEFLIYFQGTGAADDSGLPNDRFFAVRPEGSVSTLKIQRTERGDSAVYLCASSPSHRANEQFFGPGTRLTVL.

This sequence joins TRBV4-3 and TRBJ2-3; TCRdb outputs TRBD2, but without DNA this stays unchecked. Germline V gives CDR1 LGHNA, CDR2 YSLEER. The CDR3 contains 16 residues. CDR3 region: CASSQGHSGDTDTQYF.

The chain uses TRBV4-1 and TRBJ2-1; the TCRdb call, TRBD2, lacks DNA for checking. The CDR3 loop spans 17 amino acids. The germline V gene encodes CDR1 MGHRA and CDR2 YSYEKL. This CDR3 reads CASSQDLGLAGGNEQFF.

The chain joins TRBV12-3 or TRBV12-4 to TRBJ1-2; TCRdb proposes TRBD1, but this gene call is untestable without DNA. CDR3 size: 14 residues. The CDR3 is CASSSWIGSYGYTF.

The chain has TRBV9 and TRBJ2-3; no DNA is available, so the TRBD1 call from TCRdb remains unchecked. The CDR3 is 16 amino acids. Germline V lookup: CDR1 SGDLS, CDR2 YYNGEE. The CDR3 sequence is CASSPRPQAVTDTQYF.

CDR3 loop: CASSSRAGGNYNEQFF. The chain couples TRBV28 to TRBJ2-1; the D call from TCRdb, TRBD1, cannot be confirmed without DNA. Germline loops: CDR1 MDHEN, CDR2 SYDVKM. This CDR3 is 16 amino acids long.

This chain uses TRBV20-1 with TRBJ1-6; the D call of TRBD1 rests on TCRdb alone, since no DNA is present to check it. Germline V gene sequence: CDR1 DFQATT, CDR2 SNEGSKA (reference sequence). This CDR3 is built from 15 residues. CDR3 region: CSARVQTGANSPLHF.

The CDR3 protein is CASTSGQPYGYTF. This chain connects TRBV2 to TRBJ1-2. Germline lookup yields CDR1 SNHLY and CDR2 FYNNEI. The length of the CDR3 is 13 residues.

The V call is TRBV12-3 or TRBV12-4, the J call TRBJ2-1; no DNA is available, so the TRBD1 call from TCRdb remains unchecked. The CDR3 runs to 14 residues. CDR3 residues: CATQEDTGGNEQFF.

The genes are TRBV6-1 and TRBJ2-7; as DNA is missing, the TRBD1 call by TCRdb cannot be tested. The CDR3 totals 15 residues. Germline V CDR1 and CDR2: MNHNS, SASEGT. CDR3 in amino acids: CASSPQGAFPYEQYF.